The 14 T cell receptor beta chains below were found in one sample sequenced in a study of blood T cell repertoires in COVID-19. The assay was immunoSEQ multiplex PCR, and TCRdb's table has in-frame clones only and misses some. In the table there are about 120,000 clones, 75% to 85% of which are singletons. The sequenced material came from peripheral blood. These receptors came from a human donor in a cohort sampled during active COVID-19.

This chain connects TRBV2 to TRBJ2-7; 12 nucleotides align to TRBD2. Germline CDR1 and CDR2: SNHLY and FYNNEI. The J segment lost 4 bases and the V segment lost 3 bases, leaving 4 bases of the junction unmatched. The CDR3 extends over 15 amino acids. The CDR3 region has the DNA TGTGCCAGCAGTGAGCTAGCGGGGGGGCCGTACGAGCAGTACTTC. Amino acid sequence: CASSELAGGPYEQYF.

This clone was detected only once. The genes are TRBV29-1 and TRBJ1-5, with TRBD1 identical over 8 bases. The CDR3 runs 12 residues. J lost 10 bases, V lost 6 bases, and 8 bases had no gene match. CDR1 and CDR2 (germline): SQVTM, ANQGSEA. CDR3 in DNA: TGCAGCGTCGGACAGGGAGGTGGTCCCCAGCATTTT. It codes for CSVGQGGGPQHF.

This chain joins TRBV5-5 and TRBJ2-5, with D perhaps matching TRBD1 (5 bases). The CDR3 has 13 residues. The germline gives CDR1 SGHKS, CDR2 YYEKEE (reference sequence). The ends were cut back, 0 bases at V and 3 bases at J, with 6 bases in the middle. CDR3 loop: CASSLEGEETQYF. The CDR3 nucleotides are TGTGCCAGCAGCTTGGAAGGGGAAGAGACCCAGTACTTC. The full variable domain, with the rest looked up from reference TRBV5-5 and TRBJ2-5, is DAGVTQSPTHLIKTRGQQVTLRCSPISGHKSVSWYQQVLGQGPQFIFQYYEKEERGRGNFPDRFSARQFPNYSSELNVNALLLGDSALYLCASSLEGEETQYFGPGTRLLVL.

The genes are TRBV5-1 and TRBJ1-2; 9 bases fit TRBD1. V lost 0 bases, J lost 3 bases, and 9 bases stayed unmatched. The CDR3 covers 17 residues. CDR1 and CDR2 from the germline V gene are SGHRS and YFSETQ. CDR3 in amino acids: CASSLGNAGQGDYGYTF. CDR3 nucleotides: TGCGCCAGCAGCTTGGGGAATGCGGGACAGGGAGACTATGGCTACACCTTC. The whole variable domain, filled in from reference TRBV5-1 and TRBJ1-2, reads KAGVTQTPRYLIKTRGQQVTLSCSPISGHRSVSWYQQTPGQGLQFLFEYFSETQRNKGNFPGRFSGRQFSNSRSEMNVSTLELGDSALYLCASSLGNAGQGDYGYTFGSGTRLTVV.

The chain employs TRBV3-1 (or the pseudogene TRBV3-2) and TRBJ1-1; 8 bases map to TRBD1. J lost 0 bases, V lost 6 bases, and 3 bases had no gene match. This CDR3 region has 14 residues. CDR1 and CDR2 (germline): LGHDT, YNNKEL (reference sequence). The CDR3 protein is CASRQTGVNTEAFF. As DNA, the CDR3 is TGTGCCAGCAGGCAGACAGGGGTGAACACTGAAGCTTTCTTT.

The chain recombines TRBV7-2 with TRBJ2-1; possible D gene TRBD2, 7 bases. The V and J ends lost 2 bases and 5 bases respectively, with 19 bases between them. Germline values: CDR1 SGHTA, CDR2 FQGNSA. The CDR3 spans 17 residues. The CDR3 sequence is CASSLSFTAGANNEQFF. CDR3 DNA: TGTGCCAGCAGCTTATCTTTTACGGCGGGGGCGAACAATGAGCAGTTCTTC.

The chain carries TRBV28 and TRBJ1-5; 7 bases line up with TRBD1. Germline trimming cut 3 bases from V and 0 bases from J; bases unmatched to any gene: 14. This CDR3 region has 19 residues. Germline V gene sequence: CDR1 MDHEN, CDR2 SYDVKM. The CDR3 region has the DNA TGTGCCAGCAGTTTTTCTTTACGGGACAGCCCCTATAGCAATCAGCCCCAGCATTTT. This gives the protein CASSFSLRDSPYSNQPQHF.

The rearrangement joins TRBV6-5 to TRBJ2-7; 7 bases are shared with TRBD1. Losses at the gene ends were 6 bases for V and 6 bases for J; bases not matched to a gene: 8. This CDR3 contains 13 residues. CDR1 and CDR2 (germline): MNHEY, SVGAGI. The CDR3 here is CASRAQGIREQYF. As DNA, the CDR3 is TGTGCCAGCAGAGCACAGGGGATACGCGAGCAGTACTTC.

This clone was seen only a few times. The gene calls are TRBV6-5 and TRBJ2-3, with D maybe TRBD1 (5 bases). CDR1 and CDR2 from the germline V gene are MNHEY and SVGAGI. Trimming took 2 bases from V and 3 from J, leaving 6 bases between them. The CDR3 is 13 residues long. CDR3 region: CASSYGATDTQYF. The CDR3 coding sequence is TGTGCCAGCAGTTACGGGGCTACAGATACGCAGTATTTT.

This clone has ten or more counts. V and J are TRBV10-1 and TRBJ1-5; possible D gene TRBD1, 6 bases. In germline, CDR1 is WNHNN, CDR2 SYGVQD (reference sequence). This CDR3 is built from 17 residues. Trimming took 7 bases from V and 6 from J, leaving 25 bases between them. This CDR3 reads CASKPPFRDKVGQPQHF. In DNA, the CDR3 is TGCGCCAGCAAACCACCCTTTCGGGACAAGGTTGGTCAGCCCCAGCATTTT.

This clone was found a few times. This rearrangement joins TRBV25-1 to TRBJ1-3; no definite D call. V lost 5 bases, J lost 2 bases, and 7 bases lay in between. CDR1 MGHDK and CDR2 SYGVNS come from the germline V gene. The CDR3 is 13 amino acids. The CDR3: CASSRGAGNTIYF. CDR3 nucleotide sequence: TGTGCCAGCAGTCGGGGAGCTGGAAACACCATATATTTT.

This chain's CDR3 is CASSLETGVMNTEAFF. The CDR3, as DNA: TGCGCCAGCAGCCTGGAAACAGGGGTCATGAACACTGAAGCTTTCTTT. The chain has TRBV5-1 and TRBJ1-1; 7 bases line up with TRBD1. Trimming cost V 4 bases and J 0 bases; bases outside gene matches: 9. This CDR3 spans 16 amino acids. Germline CDR1 is SGHRS and CDR2 is YFSETQ.

V gene TRBV3-1 (or the pseudogene TRBV3-2) combines with J gene TRBJ1-2; tentative D call: TRBD1 (5 bases). Germline loops: CDR1 LGHDT, CDR2 YNNKEL (reference sequence). Trimming cost V 2 bases and J 8 bases, with 12 bases left between them. CDR3 size: 13 residues. The CDR3 is CASSQFGGDGYTF. DNA for the CDR3: TGTGCCAGCAGCCAATTCGGAGGGGACGGCTACACCTTC.

The chain combines TRBV5-1 with TRBJ2-3; D might be TRBD1 (6 bases). Germline loops: CDR1 SGHRS, CDR2 YFSETQ. With 4 bases removed from V and 6 bases from J, the gap between germline ends came to 12 bases. The CDR3 is 13 residues long. The CDR3 loop is CASSVSGDDTQYF. CDR3 nucleotides: TGCGCCAGCAGCGTATCAGGGGATGATACGCAGTATTTT.